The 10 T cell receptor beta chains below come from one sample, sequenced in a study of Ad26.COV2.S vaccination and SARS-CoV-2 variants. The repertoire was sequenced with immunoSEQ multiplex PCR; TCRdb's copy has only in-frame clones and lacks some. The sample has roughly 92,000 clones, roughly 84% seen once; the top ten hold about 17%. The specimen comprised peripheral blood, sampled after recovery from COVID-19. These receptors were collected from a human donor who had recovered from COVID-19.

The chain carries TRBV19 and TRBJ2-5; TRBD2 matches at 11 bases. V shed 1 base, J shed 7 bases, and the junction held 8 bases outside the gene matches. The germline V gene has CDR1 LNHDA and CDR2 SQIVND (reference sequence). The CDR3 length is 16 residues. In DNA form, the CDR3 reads TGTGCCAGTAGTATAGGGACTAGCGGGCCCCTTGGGACCCAGTACTTC. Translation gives CASSIGTSGPLGTQYF.

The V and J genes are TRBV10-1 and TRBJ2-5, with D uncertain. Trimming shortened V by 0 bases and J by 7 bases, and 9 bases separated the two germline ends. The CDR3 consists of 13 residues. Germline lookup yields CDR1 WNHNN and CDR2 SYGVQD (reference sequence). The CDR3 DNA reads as TGCGCCAGCAGTGAGTCGATAGTGGGGACCCAGTACTTC. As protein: CASSESIVGTQYF.

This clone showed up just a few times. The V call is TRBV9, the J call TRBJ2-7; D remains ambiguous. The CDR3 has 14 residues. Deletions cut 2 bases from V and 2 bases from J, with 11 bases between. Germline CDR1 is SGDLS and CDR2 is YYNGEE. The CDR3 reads CASSVSSVPYEQYF. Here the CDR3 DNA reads TGTGCCAGCAGCGTGTCCAGCGTCCCCTACGAGCAGTACTTC.

The CDR3 nucleotides read TGTGCCAGCAGCCCTTTTTTCGGCTCCTACGAGCAGTACTTC. Amino acids: CASSPFFGSYEQYF. The chain employs TRBV28 and TRBJ2-7; D not certain. The length of the CDR3 is 14 residues. Trimming removed 6 bases from V and 0 bases from J, with 12 bases in between. Germline values: CDR1 MDHEN, CDR2 SYDVKM.

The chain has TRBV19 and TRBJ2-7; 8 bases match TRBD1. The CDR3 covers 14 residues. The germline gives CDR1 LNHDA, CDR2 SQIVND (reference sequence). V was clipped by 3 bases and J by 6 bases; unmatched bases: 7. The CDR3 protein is CASSIQGALSEQYF. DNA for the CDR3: TGTGCCAGTAGTATTCAGGGGGCCTTGAGCGAGCAGTACTTC.

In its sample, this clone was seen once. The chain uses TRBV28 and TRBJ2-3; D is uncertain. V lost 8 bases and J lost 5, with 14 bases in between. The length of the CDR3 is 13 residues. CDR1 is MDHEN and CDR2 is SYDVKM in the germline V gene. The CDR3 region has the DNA TGTGCCAGCTACAATACCCCGATAGATACGCAGTATTTT. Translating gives CASYNTPIDTQYF. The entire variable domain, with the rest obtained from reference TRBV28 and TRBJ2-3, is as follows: DVKVTQSSRYLVKRTGEKVFLECVQDMDHENMFWYRQDPGLGLRLIYFSYDVKMKEKGDIPEGYSVSREKKERFSLILESASTNQTSMYLCASYNTPIDTQYFGPGTRLTVL.

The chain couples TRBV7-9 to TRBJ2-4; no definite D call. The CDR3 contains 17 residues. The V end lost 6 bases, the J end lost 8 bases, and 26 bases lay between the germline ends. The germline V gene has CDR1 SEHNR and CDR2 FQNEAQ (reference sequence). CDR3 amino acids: CASSSQGFGGSMDIQYF. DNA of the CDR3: TGTGCCAGCAGTTCACAAGGGTTCGGTGGTAGTATGGACATTCAGTACTTC. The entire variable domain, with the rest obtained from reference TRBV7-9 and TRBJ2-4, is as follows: DTGVSQNPRHKITKRGQNVTFRCDPISEHNRLYWYRQTLGQGPEFLTYFQNEAQLEKSRLLSDRFSAERPKGSFSTLEIQRTEQGDSAMYLCASSSQGFGGSMDIQYFGAGTRLSVL.

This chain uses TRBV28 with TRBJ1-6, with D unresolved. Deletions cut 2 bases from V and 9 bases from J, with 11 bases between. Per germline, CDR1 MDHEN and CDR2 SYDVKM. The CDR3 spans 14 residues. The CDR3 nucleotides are TGTGCCAGCAGTTTAGAACAACTCCTTTCACCCCTCCACTTT. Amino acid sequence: CASSLEQLLSPLHF. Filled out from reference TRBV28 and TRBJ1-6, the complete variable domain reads DVKVTQSSRYLVKRTGEKVFLECVQDMDHENMFWYRQDPGLGLRLIYFSYDVKMKEKGDIPEGYSVSREKKERFSLILESASTNQTSMYLCASSLEQLLSPLHFGNGTRLTVT.

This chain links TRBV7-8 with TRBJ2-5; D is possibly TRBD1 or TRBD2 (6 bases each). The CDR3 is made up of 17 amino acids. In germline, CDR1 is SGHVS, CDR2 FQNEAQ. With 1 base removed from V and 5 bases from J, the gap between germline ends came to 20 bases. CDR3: CASSLVAGGVALETQYF. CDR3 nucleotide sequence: TGTGCCAGCAGCTTAGTTGCCGGGGGCGTGGCGCTTGAGACCCAGTACTTC.

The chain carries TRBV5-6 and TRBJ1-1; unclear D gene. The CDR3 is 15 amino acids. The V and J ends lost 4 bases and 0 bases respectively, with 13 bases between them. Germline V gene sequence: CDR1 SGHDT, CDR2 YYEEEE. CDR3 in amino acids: CASSMIGAMNTEAFF. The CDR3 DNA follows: TGTGCCAGCAGCATGATCGGTGCCATGAACACTGAAGCTTTCTTT.